This T cell receptor (beta chain) stems from a study of Graves' ophthalmopathy and Graves' hyperthyroidism. Germline V CDR1 and CDR2: SGHDN, FVKESK. Trimming took 0 bases from V and 2 from J, leaving 14 bases between them. This CDR3 is built from 16 residues. The authors amplified TCR beta CDR3 regions from RNA transcripts. RT-PCR with HTBI primers came first, then second-round multiplex PCR. TCRdb re-analysed the multiplex PCR reads in MiXCR, keeping a single row per CDR3 protein. Seen here are fewer than 650,000 distinct CDR3 sequences, 22% observed once, and the top ten hold approximately 7.7%. Material: peripheral blood. The TCR was taken from a woman between 18 and 30 years old with stable Graves' hyperthyroidism. Some clones in this sample may be carry-over from other donors' samples. V gene TRBV14 combines with J gene TRBJ2-7; no clear D gene. CDR3 residues: CASSQDLVGSTYEQYF. In nucleotides, the CDR3 is TGTGCCAGCAGCCAAGATTTGGTGGGGTCCACCTACGAGCAGTACTTC.